Detailed here is one T cell receptor (beta chain). The antigen is not known. This entry belongs to a study of T cell responses to AZD1222 COVID-19 vaccine. Overall study findings and caveats: Dominant at 160-218 and 743-854, vaccine-associated CD4 TCRs also spanned spike. The repertoires were collected only after the peak T cell response. An increase in Spike-specific TCR breadth and depth was observed after two AZD1222 doses.

Sequencing used immunoSEQ multiplex PCR; TCRdb keeps in-frame clones, though not all of them. There are 90,000 to 100,000 clones in the sample; 87% occur only once, and 2.5% to 3% lies in the top ten. The germline V gene encodes CDR1 SGHDT and CDR2 YYEEEE. Trimming removed 0 bases at V and 3 bases at J, with 22 bases between. The CDR3 loop spans 18 amino acids. The source is an adult in good health. This specimen was peripheral blood, taken on day 0 of AZD1222 vaccination. This chain uses TRBV5-6 with TRBJ2-7; the D gene is possibly TRBD2 (5 bases). The CDR3 DNA reads TGTGCCAGCAGCTTGGCCAAGTCGGGGAGAACATATTTCTACGAGCAGTACTTC. It codes for CASSLAKSGRTYFYEQYF.